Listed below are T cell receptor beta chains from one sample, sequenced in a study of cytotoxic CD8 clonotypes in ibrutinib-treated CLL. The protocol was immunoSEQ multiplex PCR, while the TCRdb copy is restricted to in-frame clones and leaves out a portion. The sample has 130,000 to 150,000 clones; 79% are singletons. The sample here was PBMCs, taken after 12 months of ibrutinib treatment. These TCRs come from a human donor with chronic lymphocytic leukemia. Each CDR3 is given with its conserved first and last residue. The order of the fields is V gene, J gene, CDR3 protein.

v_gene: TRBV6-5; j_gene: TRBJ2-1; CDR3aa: CASSYSSRWTDNEQFF
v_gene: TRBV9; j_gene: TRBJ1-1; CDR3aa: CASSRGGGGGAEAFF
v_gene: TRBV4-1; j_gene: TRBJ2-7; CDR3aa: CASSQDRLRGYEQYF
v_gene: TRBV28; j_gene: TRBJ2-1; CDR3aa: CASSLRTEQFF
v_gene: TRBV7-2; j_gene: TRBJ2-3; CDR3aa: CASSRRERGTTDTQYF
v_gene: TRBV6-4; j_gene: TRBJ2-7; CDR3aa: CASSDRLRLAAYEQYF
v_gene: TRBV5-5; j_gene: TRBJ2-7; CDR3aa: CASSNGLAGYMGYEQYF
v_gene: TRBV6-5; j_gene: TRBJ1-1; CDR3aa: CASSYSEGGFGAFF
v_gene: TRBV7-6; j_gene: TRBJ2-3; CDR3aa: CASRPVAASTDTQYF
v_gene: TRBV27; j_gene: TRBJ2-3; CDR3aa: CASSRPMAGGTDTQYF
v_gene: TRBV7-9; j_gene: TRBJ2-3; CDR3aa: CASSPSGSTDTQYF
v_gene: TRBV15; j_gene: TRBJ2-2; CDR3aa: CATSREPPATGTKNTGELFF
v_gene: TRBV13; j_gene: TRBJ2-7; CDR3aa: CASSRQSGARGYEQYF
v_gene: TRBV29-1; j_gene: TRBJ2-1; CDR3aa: CSVGTGSSYNEQFF
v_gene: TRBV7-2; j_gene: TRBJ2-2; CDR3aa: CASSLMSLAGNTGELFF
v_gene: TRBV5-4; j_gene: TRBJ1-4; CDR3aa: CASSLTGGGDEKLFF
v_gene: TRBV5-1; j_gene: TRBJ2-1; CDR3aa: CASSLTGTTHEQFF
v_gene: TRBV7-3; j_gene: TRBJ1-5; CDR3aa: CASSGGFAQPQHF
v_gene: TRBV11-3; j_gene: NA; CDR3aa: CASSPGGLAGTYEQYF
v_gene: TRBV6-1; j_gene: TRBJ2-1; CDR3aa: CASRGAGVYYNEQFF
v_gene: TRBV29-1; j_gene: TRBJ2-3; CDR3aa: CSVAKTGSTDTQYF
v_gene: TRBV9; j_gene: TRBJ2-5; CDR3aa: CASSVQRGETQYF
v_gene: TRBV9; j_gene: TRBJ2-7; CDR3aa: CASSAGTGGFEQYF
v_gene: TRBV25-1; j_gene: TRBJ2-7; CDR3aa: CASSESSGRQYYEQYF
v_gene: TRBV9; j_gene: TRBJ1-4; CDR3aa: CASSEGQGANEKLFF
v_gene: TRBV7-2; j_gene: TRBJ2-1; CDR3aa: CASSYTPGSSWDSGEQFF
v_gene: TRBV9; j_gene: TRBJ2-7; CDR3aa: CASSPRKAGAPYEQYF
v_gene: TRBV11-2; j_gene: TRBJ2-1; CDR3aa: CASTSAQVRNEQFF
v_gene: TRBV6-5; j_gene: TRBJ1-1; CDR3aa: CASSYSSSEAFF
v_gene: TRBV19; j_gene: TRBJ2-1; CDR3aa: CASSIFLRDEQFF
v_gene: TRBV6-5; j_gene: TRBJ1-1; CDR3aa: CASSLSAGGTEAFF
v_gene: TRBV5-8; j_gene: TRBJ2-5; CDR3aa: CASSGGTSGQETQYF
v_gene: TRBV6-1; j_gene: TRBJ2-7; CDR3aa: CASSEPGTGRGEQYF
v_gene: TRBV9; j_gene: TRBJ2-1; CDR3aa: CASSVEPFPYNEQFF
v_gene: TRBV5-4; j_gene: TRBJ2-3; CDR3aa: CASSLRTSGYPDTQYF
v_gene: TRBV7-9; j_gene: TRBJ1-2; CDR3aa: CASSAGLGVDGYTF
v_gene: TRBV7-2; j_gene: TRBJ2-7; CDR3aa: CASSRDIAGIYEQYF
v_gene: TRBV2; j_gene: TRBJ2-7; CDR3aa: CASSERASGRVSYEQYF
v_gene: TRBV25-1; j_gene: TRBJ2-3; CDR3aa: CASSWTSGGDTQYF
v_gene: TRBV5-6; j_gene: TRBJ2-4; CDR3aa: CASSEATGYNIQYF
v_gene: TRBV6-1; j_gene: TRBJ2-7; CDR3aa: CASSGYLSYEQYF
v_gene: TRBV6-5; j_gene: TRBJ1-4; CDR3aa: CASSYGPSDEKLFF
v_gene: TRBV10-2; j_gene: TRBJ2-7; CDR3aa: CASSVAGVYEQYF
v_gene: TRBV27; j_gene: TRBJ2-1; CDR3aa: CASSLWGAGGSYNEQFF
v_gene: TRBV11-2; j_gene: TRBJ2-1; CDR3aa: CASSLDRRTSGRAFMVQFF
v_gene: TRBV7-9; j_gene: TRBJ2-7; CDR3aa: CASSNYSGRYEQYF
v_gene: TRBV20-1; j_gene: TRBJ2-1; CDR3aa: CSAIMSNEQFF
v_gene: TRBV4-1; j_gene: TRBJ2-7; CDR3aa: CASSQAGLAGYEQYF
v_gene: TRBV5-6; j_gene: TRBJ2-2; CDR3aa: CASSLPGELDTGELFF
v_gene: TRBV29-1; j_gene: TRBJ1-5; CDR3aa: CSVDVGGNQPQHF
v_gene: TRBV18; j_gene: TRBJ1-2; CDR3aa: CASSPDRGLVFHYGYTF
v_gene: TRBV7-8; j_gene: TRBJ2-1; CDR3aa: CASSSDLSSYNEQFF
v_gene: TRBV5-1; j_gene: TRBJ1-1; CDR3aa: CASSLELDTEAFF
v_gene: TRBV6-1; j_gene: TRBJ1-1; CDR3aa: CASSKLEEGTEAFF
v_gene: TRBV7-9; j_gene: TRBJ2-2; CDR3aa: CASSASAGGTGELFF
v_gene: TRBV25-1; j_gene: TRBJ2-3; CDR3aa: CASSDLSGEQYF
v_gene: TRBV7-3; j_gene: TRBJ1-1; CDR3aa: CASSLSPANTEAFF
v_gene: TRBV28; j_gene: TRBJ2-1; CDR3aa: CASSVLAGEGNEQFF
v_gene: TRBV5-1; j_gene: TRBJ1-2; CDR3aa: CASGTGGNYGYTF